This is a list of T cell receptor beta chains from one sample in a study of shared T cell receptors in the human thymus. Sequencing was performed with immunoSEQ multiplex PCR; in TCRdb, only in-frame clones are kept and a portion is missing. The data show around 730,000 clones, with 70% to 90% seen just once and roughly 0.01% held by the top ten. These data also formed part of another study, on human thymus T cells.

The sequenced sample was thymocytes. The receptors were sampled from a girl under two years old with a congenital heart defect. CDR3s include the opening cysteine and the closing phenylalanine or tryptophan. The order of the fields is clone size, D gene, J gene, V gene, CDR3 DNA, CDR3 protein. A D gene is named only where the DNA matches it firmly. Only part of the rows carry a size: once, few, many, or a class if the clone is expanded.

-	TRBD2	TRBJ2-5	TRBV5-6	TGTGCCAGCAGCTTGGGGCTAGCGGGGAAAGAGACCCAGTACTTC	CASSLGLAGKETQYF
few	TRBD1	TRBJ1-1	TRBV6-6	TGTGCCAGCAGTTCTTGTGTCAGGGGGGAATACACTGAAGCTTTCTTT	CASSSCVRGEYTEAFF
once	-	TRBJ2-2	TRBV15	TGTGCCACCAGCAGAGATCCGGCAGGGCGGACAAACACCGGGGAGCTGTTTTTT	CATSRDPAGRTNTGELFF
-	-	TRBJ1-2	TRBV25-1	TGTGCCAGCAGTGAGGGCACAGGGACCTATGGCTACACCTTC	CASSEGTGTYGYTF
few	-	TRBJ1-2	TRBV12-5	TGTGCTAGTGGCCCCCCTGACAGCTTCTATGGCTACACCTTC	CASGPPDSFYGYTF
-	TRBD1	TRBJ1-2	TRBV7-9	TGTGCCAGCAGCTTAGCTGGGACAGTTCCCGGTGGCTACACCTTC	CASSLAGTVPGGYTF
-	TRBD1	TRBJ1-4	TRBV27	TGTGCCAGCAGCCCCAGGGACAGTCTTAATGAAAAACTGTTTTTT	CASSPRDSLNEKLFF
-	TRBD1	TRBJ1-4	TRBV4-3	TGCGCCAGCAGCCAAGGGGAAAGACAGGGTAATGAAAAACTGTTTTTT	CASSQGERQGNEKLFF
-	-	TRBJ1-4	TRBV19	TGTGCCAGTAAAAGACCGGGAAGTAATGAAAAACTGTTTTTT	CASKRPGSNEKLFF
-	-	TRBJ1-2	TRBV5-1	TGCGCCAGCAGGGAGGGCTCAGGGTCTCACTATGGCTACACCTTC	CASREGSGSHYGYTF
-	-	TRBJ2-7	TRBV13	TGTGCCAGCAGCCAAAGAGATGGCAGGTTATACGAGCAGTACTTC	CASSQRDGRLYEQYF
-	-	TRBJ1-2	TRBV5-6	TGTGCCAGCAGCTGTGGGGGCAAAGGGGCGTCCTATGGCTACACCTTC	CASSCGGKGASYGYTF
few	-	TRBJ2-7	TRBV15	TGTGCCACCAGCAGAGTCAAGGGGGTAGCGGGCGCTCTATGGGAGCAGTACTTC	CATSRVKGVAGALWEQYF
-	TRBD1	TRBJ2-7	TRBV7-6	TGTGCCAGCAGCGGGGACAGGGGAGGAATTACCTACGAGCAGTACTTC	CASSGDRGGITYEQYF
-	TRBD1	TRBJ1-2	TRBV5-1	TGCGCCAGCAGCTTTACTTCCGGGACAGGGCCCTATGGCTACACCTTC	CASSFTSGTGPYGYTF
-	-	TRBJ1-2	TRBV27	TGTGCCAGCAGTACGGGAGGAGGTCGTTATGGCTACACCTTC	CASSTGGGRYGYTF
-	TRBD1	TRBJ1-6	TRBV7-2	TGTGCCAGCAGCTCCATGACAGGGGATCATGGGTCACCCCTCCACTTT	CASSSMTGDHGSPLHF
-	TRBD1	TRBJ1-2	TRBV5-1	TGCGCCAGCAGCCTACTAAGACAGGGTAAAACGTCGCGAGGCTACACCTTC	CASSLLRQGKTSRGYTF
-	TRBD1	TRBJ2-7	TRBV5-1	TGCGCCAGCAGCTTACAGGGGCGGGTGAACGAGCAGTACTTC	CASSLQGRVNEQYF
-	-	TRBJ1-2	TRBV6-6	TGTGCCAGCAGCCTTCTCTTCGTTCCGGTTGCCTATGGCTACACCTTC	CASSLLFVPVAYGYTF
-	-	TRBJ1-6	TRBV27	TGTGCCAGCAGTCAAGGGGCATCCCTAAATTCACCCCTCCACTTT	CASSQGASLNSPLHF
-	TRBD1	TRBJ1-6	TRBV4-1	TGCGCCAGCAGCAAGGGACAGGGACGTCTCATGAATAATTCACCCCTCCACTTT	CASSKGQGRLMNNSPLHF
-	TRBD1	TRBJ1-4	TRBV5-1	TGCGCCAGCAGTTACTCGACAGGGAAAGACGAAAAACTGTTTTTT	CASSYSTGKDEKLFF
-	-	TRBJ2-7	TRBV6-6	TGTGCCAGCAGTTATCCCCCGGGCGAGCAGTACTTC	CASSYPPGEQYF
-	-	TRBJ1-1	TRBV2	TGTGCCAGCATCCAAAGGGGTTTCATGAACACTGAAGCTTTCTTT	CASIQRGFMNTEAFF
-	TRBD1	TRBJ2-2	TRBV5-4	TGTGCCAGCAGCTTGGAGGGGGCATTTAAGTCCACCGGGGAGCTGTTTTTT	CASSLEGAFKSTGELFF
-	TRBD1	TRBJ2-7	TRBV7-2	TGTGCCAGCAGGCTGACAGGGGACTACGAGCAGTACTTC	CASRLTGDYEQYF